This T cell receptor (beta chain) is from a study of cytomegalovirus exposure and HLA in healthy donors (dated by TCRdb to the late 2010s). In terms of the full investigation: An earlier analysis of 587 of the donors reported 276 Gb of sequence data and around 100 million unique TCR beta sequences obtained from around 170 million T cells. On average, 235,054 unique TCR beta nucleotide sequences were sequenced per donor among a few hundred genotyped donors of the cohort, with 15% to 20% of those sequences being non-productive. The number of typed donors differed by locus: roughly 620-640 for A, B, C, DRB1 and DQB1; approximately 520 for DQA1; approximately 600 for DPA1; and 400 to 480 for DPB1. High-throughput TCR immunosequencing, statistical association of individual TCRs with disease status, and machine learning were combined to predict cytomegalovirus infection status. HLA typing included class I and class II loci at four-digit resolution. All discovery cohort repertoires had been generated using a single sequencing platform. Using immunosequencing, the study profiled T cell repertoires from roughly 650 subjects and related those repertoires to cytomegalovirus serostatus. In an earlier analysis of roughly 600 of the donors, high-throughput TCR beta sequencing was used to judge whether each TCR beta V gene segment behaved as functional or pseudogenic. In the later analysis, no new phenotypic data were used to find candidate immune exposures; instead, reliance was placed on TCR beta sequences and their occurrence across donors. Besides the first cohort of hundreds of subjects, a separate validation cohort made up of 120 different subjects was used. Donor age, sex, ethnicity and CMV serostatus were compiled together with the repertoire data. A later analysis re-examined previously published TCR beta repertoires from just over 650 donors and added high-resolution HLA genotyping to investigate patterns of TCR occurrence. Around 320 gigabases of sequencing data and approximately 93 million unique TCR sequences were included in an early release covering 500 to 750 HLA-typed donors. Genome-wide SNP genotypes for about 65% of the roughly 670 donors were used in a later genetic analysis, which treated that subset as a discovery cohort. Four or five DR-DQ haplotypes were handled as single units for association and clustering, since linkage in the cohort was strong. The study aimed to test whether signatures of past pathogen exposure could be identified by cataloging public T cell receptors. Of the 300 to 450 genotyped donors, less than 90% were placed in the genetic ancestry cluster associated with self-reported Caucasian donors. General findings and caveats noted by the study authors: The sequencing pipeline was judged likely to have produced a cluster of highly shared sequence variants as a technical artifact. Only TCR beta chains were sequenced in this cohort, and the absence of alpha or paired-chain data limited detectable features. Some IMGT-functional V segments, including TRBV6-2 and TRBV6-3, could not be distinguished by the 87-base-pair reads and were therefore excluded. HLA typing was unavailable for some donors at each locus, so association tests used only the typed subset. In a later analysis, the rate of TCR association differed among HLA loci, with DRB1 alleles having the most associated TCRs and HLA-C alleles having the fewest. In an earlier analysis of 587 of the donors, most TCR beta V segments appeared in productive rearrangements about 87% or about 30% of the time, broadly matching IMGT annotations. In a later analysis, several top co-occurrence clusters were reported to appear linked to parvovirus B19, influenza, CMV and Epstein-Barr virus. Correlated functional status among segregating V segments might be attributable to linkage disequilibrium, but an unknown experimental factor could not be ruled out. According to a later genetic analysis, donors in an Asian-associated ancestry cluster had fewer N-insertions in productive TCRs than the approximately 630-donor mean. It was suggested by the authors that the approach could potentially be generalized to other disease states and immunological phenotypes. A few of the identified cytomegalovirus-associated TCR beta chains were confirmed in vitro to be specific for cytomegalovirus antigens. A further reported finding was that TCR beta sequences accurately predicted the HLA-A and HLA-B alleles for most subjects in the first cohort. In a later analysis, most CMV-associated TCR beta chains were found to appear HLA-restricted, with HLA associations seemingly driven largely by CMV exposure. In a later genetic analysis, a missense DCLRE1C variant was associated with V-gene and J-gene trimming of TCR beta chains, and the association was replicated in an independent cohort. Roughly uniform sequencing depth across donors was assumed in presence/absence analyses, although this assumption may not hold. In a later analysis, HLA-associated TCR beta chains were found to be more clonally expanded and to have lower generation probabilities than equally common non-associated chains. The study gave a list of 150 to 200 TCR beta chains associated with cytomegalovirus. The classifier was reported to diagnose cytomegalovirus status with high specificity and sensitivity in both the original cohort and the validation cohort. The earlier analysis of fewer than 750 of the donors excluded seventeen rarely observed V segments, including chromosome 9 orphons, because counts were too low. Strong co-occurrence of HLA alleles, especially DR and DQ, made assigning TCR associations to individual alleles difficult. Across donors, most TCR sequences were observed very rarely, whereas some public TCRs were present in many individuals. In a later analysis, about 16,000 TCR beta sequences were associated with specific HLA alleles at a false discovery rate of 0.05. CMV serostatus was the only immune exposure information available for the cohort.

Library creation used the immunoSEQ multiplex PCR assay. For the multiplex PCR, a mixture combining 60 forward primers for TCR Vbeta segments and 13 reverse primers for TCR Jbeta segments was used. Amplification of the CDR3 region of rearranged TCR beta genes was performed with a multiplex PCR assay on genomic DNA. The Illumina HiSeq System was used to sequence the amplified TCR beta libraries as 87-base-pair reads. The original pipeline was this. Across the 640 or so repertoires, a later analysis counted approximately 75 million unique TCR beta chains, roughly 11 million of which were shared by at least two donors. Raw reads were error-corrected and collapsed into unique sequences with a nearest-neighbor algorithm that merged closely related sequences to remove PCR and sequencing errors. To assign V, D and J gene segments, CDR3 sequences were aligned to IMGT reference sequences. For a sequence to be retained, a match of at least six nucleotides to both a V gene segment and a J gene segment was required. A rearrangement counted as productive if the CDR3 had no stop codons and remained in frame with V and J, and every other rearrangement counted as non-productive. Following IMGT convention, CDR3 was defined as the stretch from the second conserved V-encoded cysteine to the conserved J-encoded phenylalanine. In an earlier analysis of more than 550 of the donors, sequences lacking an unambiguous match to a single V gene segment were excluded. An earlier analysis of 500 to 700 of the donors classified V segments as functional when productive rearrangements were above 56.7% and as segregating when the standard deviation between donors was above 5%. A statistical classification framework was developed to diagnose cytomegalovirus status using the catalog of TCR beta chain sequences. In a later analysis, TCR nucleotide sequences were compared against IMGT/GENE-DB human TR gene sequences so that V and J genes could be assigned. In a later analysis, CDR3 sequences and most-parsimonious VDJ recombination scenarios were assigned using the TCRdist pipeline. In a later analysis, each TCR beta chain was defined by its CDR3 amino acid sequence together with its V-gene family, and reads lacking a unique V-gene family were excluded. A later analysis removed nearly 600 highly shared, low-generation-probability nucleotide sequences to deal with suspected cross-contamination and a sequencing artifact. In a later analysis, a clonal expansion index for each public chain was calculated from normalized within-repertoire ranks of inferred template counts. Generation probabilities in a later analysis came from a VDJ recombination model fitted to out-of-frame rearrangements, and those results were checked against IGoR. A later analysis scored TCR-TCR, TCR-HLA and TCR-CMV co-occurrence with hypergeometric tests, applying a repertoire-size bias correction to TCR pairs. In a later analysis, false discovery rates were estimated by permuting HLA or CMV assignments 20 times. In a later analysis, co-occurring TCRs were grouped with DBSCAN, and TCRdist sequence similarity was added when clustering was performed within HLA-allele-positive subsets. For co-occurrence clustering, repertoires with fewer than 30,000 or more than 120,000 public chains were excluded, along with about five repertoires with anomalous nucleotide sharing. The table was pulled from immuneACCESS by TCRdb, which kept in-frame rearrangements only. Such tables lose some clones; where checked, under half of the loss comes from unresolved V genes, and the rest has no known cause. V and J calls plus clone size are reproduced from that table; the DNA served to infer D and trimming. This sample is represented by some 140,000 clones; around 77% of them were singletons. The ten most abundant clones make up around 2% of the sample.

In total, approximately 690 healthy bone marrow donors made up the cohort. At the time of sampling, all cohort members were nominally healthy, though unrecorded immune exposures were likely present. The donor was CMV seronegative and was included in the group of under 450 seronegative cohort members. Each donor provided a peripheral blood sample, and peripheral blood mononuclear cells were used for TCR beta sequencing. The Qiagen DNeasy Blood Extraction Kit was used to extract genomic DNA from the blood cell samples. Details on this clone: Its antigen is unknown. No much larger clone exists at a distance of one base, and base qualities are not known.

CDR1 and CDR2, per the germline V gene, are SGHVS and FQNEAQ. The CDR3 spans 15 residues, from the cysteine through the phenylalanine. The kept DNA is CDR3 alone, 45 bases in frame from the first base. V loses 6 bases at its end and J loses 9 bases; junction bases beyond the gene matches: 14. This TCR was sampled from a man in his thirties or forties in good health and CMV-seronegative. The chain was built from TRBV7-8 and TRBJ2-7; a stretch of 10 junction bases matches TRBD2. The sample consisted of PBMCs. The CDR3 amino acid sequence is: CASRPPGTSDLGQYF. The nucleotide sequence reads as follows: TGTGCCAGCAGACCCCCCGGGACTAGCGATTTAGGGCAGTACTTC.